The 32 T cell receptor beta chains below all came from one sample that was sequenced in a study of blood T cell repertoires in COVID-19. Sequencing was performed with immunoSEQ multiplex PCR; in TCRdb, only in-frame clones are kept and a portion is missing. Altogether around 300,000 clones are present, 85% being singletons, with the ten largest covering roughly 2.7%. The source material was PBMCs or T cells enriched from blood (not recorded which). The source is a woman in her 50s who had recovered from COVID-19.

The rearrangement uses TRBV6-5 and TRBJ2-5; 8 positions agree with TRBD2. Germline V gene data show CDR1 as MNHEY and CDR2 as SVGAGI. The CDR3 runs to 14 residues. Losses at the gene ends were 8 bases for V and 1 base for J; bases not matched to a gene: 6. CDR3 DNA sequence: TGTGCCAGCCGATCACTAGCGGCCCAAGAGACCCAGTACTTC. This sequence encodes CASRSLAAQETQYF.

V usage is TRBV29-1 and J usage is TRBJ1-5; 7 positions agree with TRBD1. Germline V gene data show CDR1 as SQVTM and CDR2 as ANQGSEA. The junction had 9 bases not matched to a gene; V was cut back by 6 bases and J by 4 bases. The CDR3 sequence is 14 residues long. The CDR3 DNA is TGCAGCGTCTGGGACAGAGCACTAAATCAGCCCCAGCATTTT. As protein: CSVWDRALNQPQHF.

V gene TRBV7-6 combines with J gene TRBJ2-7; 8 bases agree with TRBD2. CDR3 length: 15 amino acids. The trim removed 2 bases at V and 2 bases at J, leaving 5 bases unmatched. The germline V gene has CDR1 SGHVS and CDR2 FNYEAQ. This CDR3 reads CASSLRLAPTYEQYF. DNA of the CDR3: TGTGCCAGCAGCTTAAGACTAGCGCCGACCTACGAGCAGTACTTC.

CDR3 nucleotide sequence: TGTGCCAAAACTAGAATGTGGAGCGGCGTCGACCATGAGCAGTTCTTC. Translated, it gives CAKTRMWSGVDHEQFF. J is TRBJ2-1 and V is TRBV7-9, with D perhaps TRBD2 (5 bases). CDR3 length: 16 residues. Germline V gene data show CDR1 as SEHNR and CDR2 as FQNEAQ (reference sequence). Trimming pared 10 bases from V and 8 bases from J, leaving 27 bases between. The full variable domain, completed using reference TRBV7-9 and TRBJ2-1, is DTGVSQNPRHKITKRGQNVTFRCDPISEHNRLYWYRQTLGQGPEFLTYFQNEAQLEKSRLLSDRFSAERPKGSFSTLEIQRTEQGDSAMYLCAKTRMWSGVDHEQFFGPGTRLTVL.

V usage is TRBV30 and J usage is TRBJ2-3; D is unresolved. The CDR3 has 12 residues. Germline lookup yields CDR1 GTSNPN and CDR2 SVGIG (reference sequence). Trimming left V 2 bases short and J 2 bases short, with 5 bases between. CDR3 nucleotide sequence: TGTGCCTGGAGTCCCCTCACAGATACGCAGTATTTT. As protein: CAWSPLTDTQYF. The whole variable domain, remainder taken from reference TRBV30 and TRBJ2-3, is SQTIHQWPATLVQPVGSPLSLECTVEGTSNPNLYWYRQAAGRGLQLLFYSVGIGQISSEVPQNLSASRPQDRQFILSSKKLLLSDSGFYLCAWSPLTDTQYFGPGTRLTVL.

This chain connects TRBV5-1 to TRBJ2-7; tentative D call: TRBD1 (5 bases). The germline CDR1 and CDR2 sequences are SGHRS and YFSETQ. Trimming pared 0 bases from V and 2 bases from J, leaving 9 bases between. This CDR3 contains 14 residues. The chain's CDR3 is CASSLDTGPYEQYF. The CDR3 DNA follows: TGCGCCAGCAGCTTGGATACAGGCCCCTACGAGCAGTACTTC. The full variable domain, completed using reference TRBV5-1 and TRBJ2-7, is KAGVTQTPRYLIKTRGQQVTLSCSPISGHRSVSWYQQTPGQGLQFLFEYFSETQRNKGNFPGRFSGRQFSNSRSEMNVSTLELGDSALYLCASSLDTGPYEQYFGPGTRLTVT.

The CDR3 nucleotides read TGTGCCAGCAGCTTACTCCAGGAGAACACTGAAGCTTTCTTT. This sequence encodes CASSLLQENTEAFF. The chain combines TRBV7-9 with TRBJ1-1; D gene ambiguous. This CDR3 has 14 residues. Germline V gene data show CDR1 as SEHNR and CDR2 as FQNEAQ (reference sequence). Trimming shortened V by 2 bases and J by 1 base, and 8 bases separated the two germline ends.

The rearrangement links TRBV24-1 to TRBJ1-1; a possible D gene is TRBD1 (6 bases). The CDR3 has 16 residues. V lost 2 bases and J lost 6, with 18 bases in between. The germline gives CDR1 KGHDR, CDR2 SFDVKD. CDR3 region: CATSDSQGFPSAEAFF. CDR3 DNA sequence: TGTGCCACCAGTGATTCTCAGGGGTTTCCCAGCGCTGAAGCTTTCTTT.

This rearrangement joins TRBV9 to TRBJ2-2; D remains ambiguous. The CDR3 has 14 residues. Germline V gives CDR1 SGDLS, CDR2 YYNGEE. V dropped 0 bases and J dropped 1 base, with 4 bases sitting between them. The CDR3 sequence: CASSVDGNTGELFF. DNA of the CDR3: TGTGCCAGCAGCGTAGACGGGAACACCGGGGAGCTGTTTTTT. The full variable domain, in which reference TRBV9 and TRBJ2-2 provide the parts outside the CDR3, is DSGVTQTPKHLITATGQRVTLRCSPRSGDLSVYWYQQSLDQGLQFLIQYYNGEERAKGNILERFSAQQFPDLHSELNLSSLELGDSALYFCASSVDGNTGELFFGEGSRLTVL.

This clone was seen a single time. The CDR3 spells CASSAGTGRTEAFF. CDR3 DNA: TGCGCCAGCAGTGCCGGGACAGGTAGGACTGAAGCTTTCTTT. This chain connects TRBV10-1 to TRBJ1-1; 8 positions agree with TRBD1. Germline values: CDR1 WNHNN, CDR2 SYGVQD (reference sequence). The CDR3 loop spans 14 amino acids. With V trimmed by 4 bases and J by 5 bases, 6 bases remained unmatched.

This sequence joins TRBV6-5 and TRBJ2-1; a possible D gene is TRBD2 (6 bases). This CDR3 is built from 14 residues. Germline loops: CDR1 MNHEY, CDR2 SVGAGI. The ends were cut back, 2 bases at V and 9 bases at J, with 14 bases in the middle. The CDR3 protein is CASSYNGGRGEQFF. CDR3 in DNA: TGTGCCAGCAGTTACAACGGGGGTCGGGGTGAGCAGTTCTTC.

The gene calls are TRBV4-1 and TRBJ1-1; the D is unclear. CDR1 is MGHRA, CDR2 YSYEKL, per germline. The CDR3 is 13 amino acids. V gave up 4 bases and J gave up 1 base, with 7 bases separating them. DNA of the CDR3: TGCGCCAGCAGCCTTCGGGAGAACACTGAAGCTTTCTTT. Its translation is CASSLRENTEAFF.

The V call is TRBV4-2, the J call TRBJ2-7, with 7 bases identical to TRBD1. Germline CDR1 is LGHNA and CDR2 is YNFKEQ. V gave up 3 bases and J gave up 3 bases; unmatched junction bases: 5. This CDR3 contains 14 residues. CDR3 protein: CASSQTGMNYEQYF. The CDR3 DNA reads TGTGCCAGCAGCCAGACAGGGATGAACTACGAGCAGTACTTC.

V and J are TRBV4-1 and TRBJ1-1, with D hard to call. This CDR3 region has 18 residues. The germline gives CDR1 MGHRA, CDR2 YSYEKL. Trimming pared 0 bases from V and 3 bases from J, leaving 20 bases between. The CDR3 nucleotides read TGCGCCAGCAGCCAAGAAGGAGGTACAGAGGGATTTGACACTGAAGCTTTCTTT. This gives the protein CASSQEGGTEGFDTEAFF.

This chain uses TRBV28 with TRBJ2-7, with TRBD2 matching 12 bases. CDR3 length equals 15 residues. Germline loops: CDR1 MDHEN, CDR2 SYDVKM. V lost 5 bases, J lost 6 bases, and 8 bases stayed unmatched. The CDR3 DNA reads TGTGCCAGCAGTCTGCAACTAGCGGGAGGAAGCGAGCAGTACTTC. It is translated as CASSLQLAGGSEQYF. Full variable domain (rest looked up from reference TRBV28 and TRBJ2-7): DVKVTQSSRYLVKRTGEKVFLECVQDMDHENMFWYRQDPGLGLRLIYFSYDVKMKEKGDIPEGYSVSREKKERFSLILESASTNQTSMYLCASSLQLAGGSEQYFGPGTRLTVT.

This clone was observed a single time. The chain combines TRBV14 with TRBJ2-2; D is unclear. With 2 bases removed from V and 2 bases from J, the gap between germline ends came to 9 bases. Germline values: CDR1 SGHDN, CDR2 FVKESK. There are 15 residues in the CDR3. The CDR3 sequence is CASSQFITNTGELFF. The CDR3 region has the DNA TGTGCCAGCAGCCAATTCATTACAAACACCGGGGAGCTGTTTTTT.

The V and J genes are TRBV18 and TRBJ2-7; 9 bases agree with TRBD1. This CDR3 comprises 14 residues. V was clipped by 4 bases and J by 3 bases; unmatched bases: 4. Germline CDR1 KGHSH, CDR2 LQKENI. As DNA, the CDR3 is TGTGCCAGCTCACTTCGGACAGGGGACTACGAGCAGTACTTC. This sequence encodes CASSLRTGDYEQYF.

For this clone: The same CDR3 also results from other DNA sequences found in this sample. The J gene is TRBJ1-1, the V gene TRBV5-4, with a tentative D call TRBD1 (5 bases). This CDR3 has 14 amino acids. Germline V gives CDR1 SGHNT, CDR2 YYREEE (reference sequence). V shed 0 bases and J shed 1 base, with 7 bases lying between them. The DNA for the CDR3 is TGTGCCAGCAGCTTGGGCAGGGAGAACACTGAAGCTTTCTTT. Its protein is CASSLGRENTEAFF. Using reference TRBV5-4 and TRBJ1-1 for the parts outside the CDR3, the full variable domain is ETGVTQSPTHLIKTRGQQVTLRCSSQSGHNTVSWYQQALGQGPQFIFQYYREEENGRGNFPPRFSGLQFPNYSSELNVNALELDDSALYLCASSLGRENTEAFFGQGTRLTVV.

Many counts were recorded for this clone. In DNA form, the CDR3 reads TGTGCCAGCAGTTTATCATGGTCGGATTCACCCCTCCACTTT. As protein: CASSLSWSDSPLHF. V is TRBV27 and J is TRBJ1-6; D uncertain. Trimming took 0 bases from V and 8 from J, leaving 8 bases between them. CDR3 size: 14 residues. The germline V gene has CDR1 MNHEY and CDR2 SMNVEV (reference sequence).

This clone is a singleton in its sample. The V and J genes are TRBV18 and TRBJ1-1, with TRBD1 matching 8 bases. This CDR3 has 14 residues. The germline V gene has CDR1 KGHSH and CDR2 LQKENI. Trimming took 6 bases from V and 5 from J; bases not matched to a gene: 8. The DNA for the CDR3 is TGTGCCAGCTCCCGAGGACAGGGTGGGACTGAAGCTTTCTTT. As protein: CASSRGQGGTEAFF. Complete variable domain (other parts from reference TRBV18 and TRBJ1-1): NAGVMQNPRHLVRRRGQEARLRCSPMKGHSHVYWYRQLPEEGLKFMVYLQKENIIDESGMPKERFSAEFPKEGPSILRIQQVVRGDSAAYFCASSRGQGGTEAFFGQGTRLTVV.

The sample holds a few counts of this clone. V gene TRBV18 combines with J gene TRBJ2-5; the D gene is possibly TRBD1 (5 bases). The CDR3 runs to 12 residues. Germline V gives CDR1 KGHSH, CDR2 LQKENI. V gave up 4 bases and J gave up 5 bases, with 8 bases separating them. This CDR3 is CASSRGEETQYF. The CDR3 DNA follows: TGTGCCAGCTCACGGGGCGAGGAGACCCAGTACTTC.

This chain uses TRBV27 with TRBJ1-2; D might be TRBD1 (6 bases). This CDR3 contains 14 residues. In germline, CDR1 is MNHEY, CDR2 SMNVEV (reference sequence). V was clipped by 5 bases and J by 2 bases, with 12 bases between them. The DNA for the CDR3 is TGTGCCAGCAGTGGGGGACAAACAAACTATGGCTACACCTTC. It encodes CASSGGQTNYGYTF.

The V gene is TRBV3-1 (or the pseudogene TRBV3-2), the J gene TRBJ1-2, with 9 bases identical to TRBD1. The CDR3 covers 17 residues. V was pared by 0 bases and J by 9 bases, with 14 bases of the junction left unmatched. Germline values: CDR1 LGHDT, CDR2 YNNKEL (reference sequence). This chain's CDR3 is CASSQERGYLDRGSYTF. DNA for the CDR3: TGTGCCAGCAGCCAAGAAAGGGGGTACCTGGACAGGGGAAGCTACACCTTC.

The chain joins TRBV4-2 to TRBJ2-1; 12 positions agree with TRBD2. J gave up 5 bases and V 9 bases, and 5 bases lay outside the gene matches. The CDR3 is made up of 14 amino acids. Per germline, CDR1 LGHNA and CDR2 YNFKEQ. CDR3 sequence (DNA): TGTGCCAGTATGACTAGCGGGGGCCACAATGAGCAGTTCTTC. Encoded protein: CASMTSGGHNEQFF.

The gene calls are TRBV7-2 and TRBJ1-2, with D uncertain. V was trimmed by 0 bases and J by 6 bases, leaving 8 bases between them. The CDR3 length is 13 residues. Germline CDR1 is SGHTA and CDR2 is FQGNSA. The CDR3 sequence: CASSLAIVDGYTF. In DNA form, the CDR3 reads TGTGCCAGCAGCTTAGCGATAGTGGATGGCTACACCTTC.

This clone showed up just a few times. The CDR3, as DNA: TGTGCCAGTAGTATCACAGGGGGCGTAGTTGGCTACACCTTC. It translates to CASSITGGVVGYTF. This chain joins TRBV19 and TRBJ1-2; 9 bases are shared with TRBD1. V was pared by 3 bases and J by 7 bases, with 6 bases of the junction left unmatched. Germline CDR1 and CDR2: LNHDA and SQIVND (reference sequence). The CDR3 has 14 residues.

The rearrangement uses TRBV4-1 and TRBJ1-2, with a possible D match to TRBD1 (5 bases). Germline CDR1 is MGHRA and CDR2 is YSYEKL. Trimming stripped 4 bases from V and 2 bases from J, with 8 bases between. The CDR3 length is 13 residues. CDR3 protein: CASSLAGNYGYTF. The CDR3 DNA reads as TGCGCCAGCAGCCTGGCAGGGAACTATGGCTACACCTTC.

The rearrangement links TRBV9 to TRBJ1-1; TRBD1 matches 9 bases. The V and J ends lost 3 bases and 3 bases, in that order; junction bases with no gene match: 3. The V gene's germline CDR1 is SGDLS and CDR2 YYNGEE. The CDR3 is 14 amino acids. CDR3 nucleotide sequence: TGTGCCAGCAGCGCCCGGACAGGGGACACTGAAGCTTTCTTT. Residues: CASSARTGDTEAFF. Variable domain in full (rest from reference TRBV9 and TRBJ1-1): DSGVTQTPKHLITATGQRVTLRCSPRSGDLSVYWYQQSLDQGLQFLIQYYNGEERAKGNILERFSAQQFPDLHSELNLSSLELGDSALYFCASSARTGDTEAFFGQGTRLTVV.

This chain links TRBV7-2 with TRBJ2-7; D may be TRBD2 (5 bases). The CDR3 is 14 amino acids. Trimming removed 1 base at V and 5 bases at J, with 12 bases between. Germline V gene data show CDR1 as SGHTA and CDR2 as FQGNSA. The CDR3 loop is CASSLGSAGDEQYF. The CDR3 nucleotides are TGTGCCAGCAGCTTAGGGTCAGCCGGGGACGAGCAGTACTTC.

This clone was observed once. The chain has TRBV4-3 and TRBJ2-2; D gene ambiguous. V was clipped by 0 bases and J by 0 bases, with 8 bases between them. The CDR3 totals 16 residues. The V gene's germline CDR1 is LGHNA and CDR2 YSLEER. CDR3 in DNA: TGCGCCAGCAGCCAAGATAGAACTCCGAACACCGGGGAGCTGTTTTTT. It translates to CASSQDRTPNTGELFF.

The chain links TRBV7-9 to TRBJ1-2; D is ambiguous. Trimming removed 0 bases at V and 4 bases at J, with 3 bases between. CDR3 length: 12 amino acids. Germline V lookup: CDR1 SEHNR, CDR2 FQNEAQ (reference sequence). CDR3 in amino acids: CASSLASYGYTF. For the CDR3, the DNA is TGTGCCAGCAGCTTAGCCAGCTATGGCTACACCTTC.

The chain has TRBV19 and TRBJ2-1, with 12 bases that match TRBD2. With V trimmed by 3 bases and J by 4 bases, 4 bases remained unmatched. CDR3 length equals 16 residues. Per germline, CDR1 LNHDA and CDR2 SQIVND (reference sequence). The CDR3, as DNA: TGTGCCAGTAGTATCTATCTAGCGGGGGGGTACAATGAGCAGTTCTTC. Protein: CASSIYLAGGYNEQFF.